These T cell receptor beta chains were read from a single sample in a study of a mutant IDH1 vaccine in newly diagnosed glioma. Generated by immunoSEQ multiplex PCR, the TCRdb table keeps only in-frame clones and is missing some. The sample lists over 45,000 clones; about 80% were seen once. What these receptors recognize is not known. Material: PBMCs, obtained from a glioma patient whose treatment included an IDH1 peptide vaccine. The source of these receptors is a man under 40 with glioma. The CDR3 runs from the conserved cysteine through the conserved F or W. The D gene is left open where the match is weak. Clone size is not always given. Where it is, it says once, few, many or a class for expanded clones.

v_gene,abundance,d_gene,j_gene,CDR3aa,CDR3nt
TRBV18,-,TRBD1,TRBJ1-5,CASSPPNAGGVKGPQHF,TGTGCCAGCTCACCACCTAACGCAGGGGGGGTTAAGGGGCCCCAGCATTTT
TRBV5-1,-,TRBD1,TRBJ1-6,CARGRGLGNSPLHF,TGCGCCAGAGGCAGGGGGCTTGGAAATTCACCCCTCCACTTT
TRBV11-2,-,TRBD1,TRBJ1-2,CASSISVTGGPYGYTF,TGTGCCAGCAGTATATCCGTAACAGGGGGCCCCTATGGCTACACCTTC
TRBV6-1,-,-,TRBJ2-3,CAATWGDRSTDTQYF,TGTGCCGCGACTTGGGGAGACAGGTCCACAGATACGCAGTATTTT
TRBV4-1,-,TRBD1,TRBJ1-2,CASSQDRTRGNYGYTF,TGCGCCAGCAGCCAAGATAGGACCAGGGGGAACTATGGCTACACCTTC
TRBV28,-,-,TRBJ2-5,CASRGVLGGIETQYF,TGTGCCAGCAGGGGGGTCTTAGGGGGTATCGAGACCCAGTACTTC
TRBV5-8,-,-,TRBJ1-6,CASSTGKTYNSPLHF,TGTGCCAGCAGTACAGGGAAGACCTATAATTCACCCCTCCACTTT
TRBV5-8,-,-,TRBJ1-5,CASSPLPADYSNQPQHF,TGTGCCAGCAGCCCGTTACCGGCGGACTATAGCAATCAGCCCCAGCATTTT
TRBV5-1,-,-,TRBJ2-6,CASSPELSGANVLTF,TGCGCCAGCAGCCCCGAGTTGTCTGGGGCCAACGTCCTGACTTTC
TRBV18,few,-,TRBJ1-1,CASSPRTENTEAFF,TGTGCCAGCTCACCACGGACAGAGAACACTGAAGCTTTCTTT
TRBV5-4,-,-,TRBJ1-4,CASSLGTALWGATNEKLFF,TGTGCCAGCAGCTTGGGTACGGCGTTATGGGGCGCAACTAATGAAAAACTGTTTTTT
TRBV2,few,-,TRBJ1-1,CASSGFPGFTEAFF,TGTGCCAGCAGCGGTTTTCCGGGGTTCACTGAAGCTTTCTTT
TRBV4-2,-,TRBD1,TRBJ1-2,CASSQDEGQGSYGYTF,TGTGCCAGCAGCCAAGATGAGGGACAGGGTAGTTATGGCTACACCTTC
TRBV9,-,TRBD2,TRBJ2-2,CASSVVGGTKGRAGELFF,TGTGCCAGCAGCGTAGTGGGAGGGACCAAGGGCAGGGCCGGGGAGCTGTTTTTT
TRBV6-5,few,-,TRBJ1-6,CASRNTGNNSPLHF,TGTGCCAGCAGGAACACAGGGAATAATTCACCCCTCCACTTT
TRBV7-8,once,-,TRBJ1-1,CASSLEGRSNTEAFF,TGTGCCAGCAGCTTAGAAGGGAGGTCGAACACTGAAGCTTTCTTT
TRBV6-5,-,-,TRBJ1-4,CASRAAEKLFF,TGTGCCAGCAGGGCAGCTGAAAAACTGTTTTTT
TRBV5-1,few,-,TRBJ1-6,CASGKTSFSYNSPLHF,TGCGCCAGCGGGAAGACGTCGTTCTCCTATAATTCACCCCTCCACTTT
TRBV2,-,-,TRBJ1-2,CASSVEGLGYGYTF,TGTGCCAGCAGTGTGGAGGGGCTAGGCTATGGCTACACCTTC
TRBV19,once,-,TRBJ1-4,CASSNFGQLNEKLFF,TGTGCCAGTAGTAATTTCGGCCAGCTTAATGAAAAACTGTTTTTT
TRBV9,-,TRBD1,TRBJ1-1,CASSNPGQAETEAFF,TGTGCCAGCAGTAACCCGGGACAGGCTGAAACTGAAGCTTTCTTT
TRBV6-4,medium-sized,TRBD2,TRBJ2-3,CASSDSSGGATDTQYF,TGTGCCAGCAGTGACTCTAGCGGGGGGGCCACAGATACGCAGTATTTT
TRBV9,-,TRBD2,TRBJ2-7,CASSVGTSGGPPPYEQYF,TGTGCCAGCAGCGTAGGGACTAGCGGGGGGCCTCCACCCTACGAGCAGTACTTC
TRBV6-6,-,-,TRBJ1-6,CASSPLGPRFNSPLHF,TGTGCCAGCAGCCCCTTAGGGCCCCGTTTTAATTCACCCCTCCACTTT
TRBV6-5,-,-,TRBJ2-7,CASSYSESVEAYEQYF,TGTGCCAGCAGTTATAGTGAGAGTGTCGAAGCGTACGAGCAGTACTTC
TRBV5-1,-,-,TRBJ1-3,CASSGPSGREGNTIYF,TGCGCCAGCAGCGGGCCGTCGGGGCGTGAAGGAAACACCATATATTTT
TRBV5-1,-,TRBD1,TRBJ1-3,CASSERPGQGASGNTIYF,TGCGCCAGCAGCGAAAGACCCGGACAGGGGGCTTCTGGAAACACCATATATTTT
TRBV9,-,TRBD1,TRBJ1-2,CASSTPDRGWIYGYTF,TGTGCCAGCAGCACCCCGGACAGGGGATGGATCTATGGCTACACCTTC
TRBV6-6,-,TRBD1,TRBJ2-1,CASSPTGGPYNEQFF,TGTGCCAGCAGTCCTACAGGGGGCCCCTACAATGAGCAGTTCTTC
TRBV10-2,-,-,TRBJ2-1,CASREQGYGLRNEQFF,TGCGCCAGCAGGGAACAGGGCTATGGTTTGAGGAATGAGCAGTTCTTC
TRBV5-1,-,-,TRBJ1-1,CASSLAADIMNTEAFF,TGCGCCAGCAGCTTGGCCGCCGACATAATGAACACTGAAGCTTTCTTT
TRBV27,-,TRBD1,TRBJ1-3,CASRDRGSGNTIYF,TGTGCCAGCAGGGACAGGGGGAGTGGAAACACCATATATTTT
TRBV5-1,-,-,TRBJ2-1,CASSFSTLLNEQFF,TGCGCCAGCAGCTTTTCTACCCTCCTCAATGAGCAGTTCTTC
TRBV2,-,-,TRBJ1-2,CASMVLSGRGYTF,TGTGCCAGCATGGTACTGAGCGGCCGAGGCTACACCTTC
TRBV4-1,-,TRBD1,TRBJ2-7,CASSQTGDPYEQYF,TGCGCCAGCAGCCAGACAGGGGACCCCTACGAGCAGTACTTC
TRBV6-6,-,TRBD2,TRBJ2-2,CATGGGLLNTGELFF,TGTGCCACCGGGGGGGGACTACTGAACACCGGGGAGCTGTTTTTT
TRBV20-1,-,-,TRBJ1-2,CSAQKGRGYTF,TGCAGTGCCCAGAAGGGTCGAGGCTACACCTTC
TRBV29-1,-,TRBD1,TRBJ2-7,CSVLGGTGVDYEQYF,TGCAGCGTTCTCGGGGGGACAGGGGTCGATTACGAGCAGTACTTC
TRBV10-3,-,-,TRBJ1-2,CAISESYRAANYGYTF,TGTGCCATCAGTGAGTCGTATAGGGCGGCTAACTATGGCTACACCTTC
TRBV2,-,TRBD1,TRBJ1-1,CASSRQGVAGTEAFF,TGTGCCAGCAGTCGACAGGGGGTAGCGGGCACTGAAGCTTTCTTT
TRBV2,-,TRBD1,TRBJ1-1,CASRIPGQGDTEAFF,TGTGCCAGCAGGATACCGGGACAGGGGGATACTGAAGCTTTCTTT
TRBV30,-,TRBD1,TRBJ2-6,CAWSVRGQGASGANVLTF,TGTGCCTGGAGTGTACGGGGACAGGGGGCCTCTGGGGCCAACGTCCTGACTTTC
TRBV5-1,once,-,TRBJ2-7,CASRDPAGANLEYEQYF,TGCGCCAGCCGCGACCCGGCAGGGGCCAATTTAGAATACGAGCAGTACTTC
TRBV2,-,-,TRBJ1-5,CASRGSAGQNQPQHF,TGTGCCAGCAGGGGATCTGCGGGGCAGAATCAGCCCCAGCATTTT
TRBV7-2,-,-,TRBJ2-2,CASSLAAVGNTGELFF,TGTGCCAGCAGCTTAGCGGCCGTGGGGAACACCGGGGAGCTGTTTTTT
TRBV23-1,-,-,TRBJ1-6,CASTRTVSSYNSPLHF,TGCGCCAGCACCCGGACAGTCAGCTCCTATAATTCACCCCTCCACTTT
TRBV28,-,TRBD2,TRBJ2-7,CASSLFGGGAREQYF,TGTGCCAGCAGTTTGTTTGGCGGGGGGGCCCGCGAGCAGTACTTC